These 5 T cell receptor beta chains came from one sample sequenced in a study of technical replicates of blood from a few donors. Produced via immunoSEQ multiplex PCR; TCRdb's table is partial and in-frame only. The table shows some 60,000 clones, with about 95% occurring only once. The sample consisted of PBMCs. The receptors shown here come from a human donor in good health. Some clones in this sample may be carry-over from other donors' samples.

The chain couples TRBV10-2 to TRBJ2-5; no clear D gene. Germline-derived CDR1 and CDR2 are WSHSY and SAAADI. CDR3 length: 12 amino acids. Trimming stripped 6 bases from V and 1 base from J, with 6 bases between. The CDR3: CASSSSQETQYF. The CDR3 DNA reads as TGCGCCAGCAGCTCGAGCCAAGAGACCCAGTACTTC.

The chain employs TRBV5-1 and TRBJ2-2, with unresolved D. CDR3 length: 17 residues. Germline assignment: CDR1 SGHRS and CDR2 YFSETQ. Between the trimmed V and J ends, which lost 4 bases and 2 bases, there was a span of 18 bases. The CDR3 loop is CASSVVGLAQNTGELFF. The CDR3 coding sequence is TGCGCCAGCAGCGTCGTCGGTTTAGCTCAAAACACCGGGGAGCTGTTTTTT.

This chain links TRBV4-3 with TRBJ2-7; D uncertain. Germline V gene lookup returns CDR1 LGHNA and CDR2 YSLEER. V dropped 0 bases and J dropped 3 bases, with 12 bases sitting between them. CDR3 size: 15 residues. The CDR3 region has the DNA TGCGCCAGCAGCCAAGATGTCTGGGCCGTCTACGAGCAGTACTTC. It yields the protein CASSQDVWAVYEQYF.

The rearrangement uses TRBV7-9 and TRBJ2-1; 8 bases map to TRBD2. The CDR3 consists of 14 residues. From germline, CDR1 is SEHNR and CDR2 FQNEAQ (reference sequence). J lost 6 bases, V lost 5 bases, and 6 bases had no gene match. The CDR3 bases are TGTGCCAGCAGCCGACCAGGACTAGCCAATGAGCAGTTCTTC. Translating it yields CASSRPGLANEQFF.

This chain links TRBV7-9 with TRBJ2-2, with D perhaps TRBD1 (6 bases). The V and J ends lost 3 bases and 2 bases respectively, with 10 bases between them. Germline V gene sequence: CDR1 SEHNR, CDR2 FQNEAQ (reference sequence). This CDR3 is built from 15 residues. The CDR3 coding sequence is TGTGCCAGCAGCTTGAACAGGGCCAACACCGGGGAGCTGTTTTTT. The encoded protein is CASSLNRANTGELFF.